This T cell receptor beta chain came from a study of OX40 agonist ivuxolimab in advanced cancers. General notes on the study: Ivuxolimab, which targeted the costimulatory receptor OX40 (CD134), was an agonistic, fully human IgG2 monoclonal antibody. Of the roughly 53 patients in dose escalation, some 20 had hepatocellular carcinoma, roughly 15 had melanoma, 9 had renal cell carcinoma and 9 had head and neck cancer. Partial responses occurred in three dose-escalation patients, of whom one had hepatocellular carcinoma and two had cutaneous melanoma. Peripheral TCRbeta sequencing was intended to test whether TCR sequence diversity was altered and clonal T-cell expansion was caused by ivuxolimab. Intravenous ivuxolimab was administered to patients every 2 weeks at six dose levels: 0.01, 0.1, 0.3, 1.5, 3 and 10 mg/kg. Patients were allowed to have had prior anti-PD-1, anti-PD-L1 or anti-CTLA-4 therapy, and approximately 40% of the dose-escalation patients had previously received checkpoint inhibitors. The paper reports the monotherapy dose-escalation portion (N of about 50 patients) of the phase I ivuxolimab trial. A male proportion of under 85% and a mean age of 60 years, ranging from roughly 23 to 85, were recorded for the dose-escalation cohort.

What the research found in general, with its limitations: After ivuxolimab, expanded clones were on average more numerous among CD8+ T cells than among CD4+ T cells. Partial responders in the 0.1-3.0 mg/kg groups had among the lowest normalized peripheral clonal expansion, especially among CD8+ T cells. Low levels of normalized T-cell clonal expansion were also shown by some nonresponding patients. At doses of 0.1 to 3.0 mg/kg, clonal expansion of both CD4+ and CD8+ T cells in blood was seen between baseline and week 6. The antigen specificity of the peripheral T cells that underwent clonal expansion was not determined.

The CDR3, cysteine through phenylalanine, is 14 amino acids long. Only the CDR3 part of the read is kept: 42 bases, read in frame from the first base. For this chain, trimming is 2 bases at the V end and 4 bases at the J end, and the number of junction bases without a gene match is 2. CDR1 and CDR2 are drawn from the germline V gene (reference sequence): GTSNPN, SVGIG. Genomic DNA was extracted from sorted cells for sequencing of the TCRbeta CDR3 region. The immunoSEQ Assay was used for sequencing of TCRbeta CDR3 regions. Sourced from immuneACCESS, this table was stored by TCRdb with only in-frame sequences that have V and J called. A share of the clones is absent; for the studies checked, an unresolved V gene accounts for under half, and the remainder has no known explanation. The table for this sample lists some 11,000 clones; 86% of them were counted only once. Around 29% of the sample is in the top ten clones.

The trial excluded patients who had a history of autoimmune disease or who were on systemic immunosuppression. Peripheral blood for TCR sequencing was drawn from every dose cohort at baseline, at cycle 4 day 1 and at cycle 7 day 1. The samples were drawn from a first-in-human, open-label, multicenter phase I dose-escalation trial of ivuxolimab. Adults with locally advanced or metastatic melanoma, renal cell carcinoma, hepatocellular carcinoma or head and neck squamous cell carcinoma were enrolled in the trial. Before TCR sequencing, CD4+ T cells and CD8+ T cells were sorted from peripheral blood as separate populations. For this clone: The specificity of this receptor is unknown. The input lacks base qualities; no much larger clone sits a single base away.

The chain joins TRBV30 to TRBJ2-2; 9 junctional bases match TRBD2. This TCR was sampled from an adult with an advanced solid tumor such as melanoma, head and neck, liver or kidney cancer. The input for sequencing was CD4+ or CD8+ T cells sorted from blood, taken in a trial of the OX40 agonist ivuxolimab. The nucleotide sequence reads TGTGCCTGGAGTCTAGCGGGGAGCACCGGGGAGCTGTTTTTT. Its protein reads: CAWSLAGSTGELFF.